This T cell receptor beta chain was identified in a study of tumor-infiltrating lymphocytes in primary liver carcinoma. Study context: Samples gave roughly 3.65 to 8 million productive TCRbeta reads, similar across tissue types. Study outcomes and limitations: The difference in top-250-clone fraction between tumors and blood was significant, favoring tumors (p = 0.039). Whereas tumor region pairs overlapped more, tumor-adjacent and tumor-blood pairs overlapped less.

Points on this clonotype: What it recognizes is unknown.

The V segment lost 10 bases and the J segment 0 bases; nucleotides outside the gene matches: 8. The CDR3 is 15 residues long. CDR1 and CDR2 (germline): MNHNY, SVGAGI (reference sequence). The blood RNA (from unsorted whole blood) was obtained, and germline DNA was also extracted. They drew about 3.9 milliliters of peripheral blood before surgery. Total RNA amounting to around 530 ng was the source from which TCR beta cDNA was made with a constant-region primer. Libraries covering TCR beta were generated through three nested multiplex PCR rounds (using a slightly modified ARM-PCR). For 10 cycles apiece, the opening two PCR rounds ran with TRBV1-TRBV30 forward primers and a C-beta reverse primer. A single record per CDR3 protein comes from TCRdb applying MiXCR to the multiplex PCR reads. The sample holds 180,000 or so distinct CDR3 sequences, approximately 60% seen once.

Material: peripheral blood. This chain connects TRBV6-6 to TRBJ2-7, with 11 bases matching TRBD2. The clonotype was recovered from a man in his forties with primary liver carcinoma and hepatitis B virus infection. The chain's CDR3 is CATRASGRFSYEQYF. CDR3 bases: TGTGCCACCAGGGCTAGCGGGAGGTTCTCCTACGAGCAGTACTTC.